This T cell receptor beta chain was identified in a study of T cell responses to AZD1222 COVID-19 vaccine (dated by TCRdb to the early 2020s). A note on the overall study: TCR sequencing covered more than 230 trial participants: 200 to 210 given two doses of AZD1222 and about 26 given two doses of MenACWY control vaccine. Trial participants were enrolled by age into subgroups of 18-55, 56-69 and 70-plus years, and about 150, 27 and 61 TCR-sequenced participants, respectively, were included in these subgroups. The research as a whole found: No day 14 peak-response samples were available, so repertoires were characterized only after the peak T cell response. After two AZD1222 doses, both the breadth and the depth of spike-specific TCRs were significantly higher than at day 0 and than in MenACWY recipients. Participants were mostly white British and included more females than males, and it was suggested by the authors that clonal diversity may have been underestimated. Conclusions about previously exposed vaccinees were limited because only six AZD1222 recipients were SARS-CoV-2 seropositive at baseline. The 56-69-year group was small, and its depth increase did not reach significance, likely because of low power. Epitopes outside the regions mutated in the B.1.351 and B.1.1.7 variants were reportedly recognized by nearly half of the unique spike-specific TCRs. Vaccine-associated CD4 TCRs spanned the whole spike protein, with dominant responses in regions 160-218 and 743-854.

Reading the label with the study, this specimen's time point is: about 28 days (+/-7) after the second vaccine dose. The treatment or condition tag for this specimen amounts to: meningococcal conjugate vaccine given as trial control. Vaccinee samples came from UK trials COV001 and COV002, including a single-blind randomized controlled phase 2/3 trial of AZD1222 (ChAdOx1 nCoV-19) in healthy adults. For TCRbeta chain sequencing, PBMC samples were collected from trial participants at day 0 and at day 28 after the second dose. The CDR3 regions of human TCRbeta chains were analyzed by immunosequencing. As for the authors' bioinformatics: TCRs in the repertoires were matched against a reference library of SARS-CoV-2-specific TCRs that had been generated with the MIRA antigen-specificity platform. Breadth was defined as the fraction of unique TCRs that were SARS-CoV-2-associated, and depth was defined as the fraction of total T cells that were SARS-CoV-2-associated. Each spike-specific TCR was assigned to its reactive spike region and to a CD4 or CD8 class using the MIRA data. Log10-transformed breadth and depth values were compared by one-way ANOVA with Sidak's multiple comparisons tests. TCRdb retrieved this table from immuneACCESS and kept in-frame rearrangements only. Not all clones are present; in checked studies, unresolved V genes account for under half, and no reason is known for the remainder. The DNA was the basis for D and trimming; V, J and clone size are from that table. This sample is represented by 80,000 or so clones; around 80% of them were singletons. 27% of the sample lies in the top ten.

The trim is 11 bases for V and 1 base for J, with a gap of 19 bases between the germline ends. Inclusive of the bounding cysteine and phenylalanine, the CDR3 is 15 residues long. The sequence is cut down to CDR3 DNA, 45 bases in frame from base 1. As encoded in the germline V gene (reference sequence), CDR1 is LNHDA while CDR2 is SQIVND. Concerning this clone itself: This receptor's antigen is unknown. No quality values exist for individual bases; no much larger clone is one base distant.

The rearrangement combines TRBV19 with TRBJ2-3, with no D gene named confidently. The input for sequencing was peripheral blood, taken 28 days after the second dose of the MenACWY control vaccine. The TCR sequence derives from an adult who received the MenACWY meningococcal vaccine as a control. CDR3 sequence: CASSKAGARTDTQYF. The nucleotide sequence reads as follows: TGTGCCTCCTCTAAGGCCGGCGCGCGCACAGATACGCAGTATTTT.